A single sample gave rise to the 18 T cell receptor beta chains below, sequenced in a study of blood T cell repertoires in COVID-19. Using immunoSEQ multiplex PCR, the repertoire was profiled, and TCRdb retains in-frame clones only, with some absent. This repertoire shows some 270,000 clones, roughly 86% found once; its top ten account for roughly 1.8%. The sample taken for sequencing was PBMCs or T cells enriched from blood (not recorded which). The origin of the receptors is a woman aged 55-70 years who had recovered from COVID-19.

DNA for the CDR3: TGTGCCAGCAGTGTGTTAGGGGGCACTGAAGCTTTCTTT. This sequence encodes CASSVLGGTEAFF. The V call is TRBV2, the J call TRBJ1-1; tentative D call: TRBD1 (6 bases). V lost 4 bases to trimming and J lost 4 bases, with 10 bases between them. Germline values: CDR1 SNHLY, CDR2 FYNNEI. The CDR3 consists of 13 residues.

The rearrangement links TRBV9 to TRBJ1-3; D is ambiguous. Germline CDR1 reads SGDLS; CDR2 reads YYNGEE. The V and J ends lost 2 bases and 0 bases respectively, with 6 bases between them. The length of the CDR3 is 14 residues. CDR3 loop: CASSVHSSGNTIYF. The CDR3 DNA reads TGTGCCAGCAGCGTTCATAGCTCTGGAAACACCATATATTTT.

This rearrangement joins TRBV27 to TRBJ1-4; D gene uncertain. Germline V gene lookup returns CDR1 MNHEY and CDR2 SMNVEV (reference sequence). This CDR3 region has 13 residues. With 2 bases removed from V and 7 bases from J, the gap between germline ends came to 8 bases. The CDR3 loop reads CASSLTVLEKLFF. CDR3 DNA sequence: TGTGCCAGCAGTTTAACTGTTCTTGAAAAACTGTTTTTT.

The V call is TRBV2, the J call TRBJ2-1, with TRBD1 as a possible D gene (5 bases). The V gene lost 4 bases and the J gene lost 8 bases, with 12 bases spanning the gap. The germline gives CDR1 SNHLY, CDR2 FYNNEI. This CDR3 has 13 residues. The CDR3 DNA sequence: TGTGCCAGCAGTGGAAGGCAGGGTTATGAGCAGTTCTTC. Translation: CASSGRQGYEQFF.

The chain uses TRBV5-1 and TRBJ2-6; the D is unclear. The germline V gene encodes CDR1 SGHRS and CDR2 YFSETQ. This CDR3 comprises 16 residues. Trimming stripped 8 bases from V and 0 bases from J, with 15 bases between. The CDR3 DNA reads TGCGCCAGTGCCCTGGCGGATTTCTCTGGGGCCAACGTCCTGACTTTC. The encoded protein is CASALADFSGANVLTF.

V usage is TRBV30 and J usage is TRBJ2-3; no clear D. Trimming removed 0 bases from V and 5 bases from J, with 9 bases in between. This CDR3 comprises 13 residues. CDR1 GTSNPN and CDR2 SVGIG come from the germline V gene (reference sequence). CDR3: CAWSVLSEDTQYF. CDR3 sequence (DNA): TGTGCCTGGAGTGTACTAAGTGAAGATACGCAGTATTTT. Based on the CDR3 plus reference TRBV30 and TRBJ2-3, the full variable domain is SQTIHQWPATLVQPVGSPLSLECTVEGTSNPNLYWYRQAAGRGLQLLFYSVGIGQISSEVPQNLSASRPQDRQFILSSKKLLLSDSGFYLCAWSVLSEDTQYFGPGTRLTVL.

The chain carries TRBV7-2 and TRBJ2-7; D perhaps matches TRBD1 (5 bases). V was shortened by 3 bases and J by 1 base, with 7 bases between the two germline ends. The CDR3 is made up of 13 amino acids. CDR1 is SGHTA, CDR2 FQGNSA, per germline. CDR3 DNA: TGTGCCAGCAGCTTTCGACAGTCCTACGAGCAGTACTTC. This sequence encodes CASSFRQSYEQYF. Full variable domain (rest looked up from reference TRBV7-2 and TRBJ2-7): GAGVSQSPSNKVTEKGKDVELRCDPISGHTALYWYRQSLGQGLEFLIYFQGNSAPDKSGLPSDRFSAERTGGSVSTLTIQRTQQEDSAVYLCASSFRQSYEQYFGPGTRLTVT.

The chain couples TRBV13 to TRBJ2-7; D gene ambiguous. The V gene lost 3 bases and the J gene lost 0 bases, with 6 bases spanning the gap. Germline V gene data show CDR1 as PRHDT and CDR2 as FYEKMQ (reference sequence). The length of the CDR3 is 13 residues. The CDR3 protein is CASSFSLSYEQYF. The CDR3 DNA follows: TGTGCCAGCAGCTTTTCCCTCTCCTACGAGCAGTACTTC.

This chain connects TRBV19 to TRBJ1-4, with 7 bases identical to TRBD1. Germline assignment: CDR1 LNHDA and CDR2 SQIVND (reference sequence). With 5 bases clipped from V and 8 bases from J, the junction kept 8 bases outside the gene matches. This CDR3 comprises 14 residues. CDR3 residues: CASSDGTVGEKLFF. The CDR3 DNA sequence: TGTGCCAGTAGTGACGGGACAGTAGGCGAAAAACTGTTTTTT.

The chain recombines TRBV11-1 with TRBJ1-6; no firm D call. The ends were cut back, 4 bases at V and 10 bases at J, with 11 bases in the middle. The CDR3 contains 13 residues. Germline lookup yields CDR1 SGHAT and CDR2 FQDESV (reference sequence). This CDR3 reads CASSSAIGSPLHF. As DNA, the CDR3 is TGTGCCAGCAGCTCAGCCATCGGGTCACCCCTCCACTTT.

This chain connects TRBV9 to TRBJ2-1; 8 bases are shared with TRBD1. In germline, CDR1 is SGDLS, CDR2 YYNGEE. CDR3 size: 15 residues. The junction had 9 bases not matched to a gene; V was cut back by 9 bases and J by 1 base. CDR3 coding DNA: TGTGCCACTAACCCCACAGGGGGATCCTACAATGAGCAGTTCTTC. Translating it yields CATNPTGGSYNEQFF.

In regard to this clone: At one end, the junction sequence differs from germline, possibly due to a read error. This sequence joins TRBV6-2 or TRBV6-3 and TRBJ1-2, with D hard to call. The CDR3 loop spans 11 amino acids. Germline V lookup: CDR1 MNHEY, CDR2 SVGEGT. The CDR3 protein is CASSSERKVLF. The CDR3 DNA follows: TGTGCCAGCAGTTCCGAGCGAAAAGTGCTCTTC.

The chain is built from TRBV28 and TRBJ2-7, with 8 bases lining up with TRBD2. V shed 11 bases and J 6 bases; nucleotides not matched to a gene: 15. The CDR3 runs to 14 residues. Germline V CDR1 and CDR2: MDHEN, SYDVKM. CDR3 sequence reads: CAATGGARPSEQYF. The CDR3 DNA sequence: TGTGCCGCCACCGGGGGGGCGAGGCCCTCCGAGCAGTACTTC.

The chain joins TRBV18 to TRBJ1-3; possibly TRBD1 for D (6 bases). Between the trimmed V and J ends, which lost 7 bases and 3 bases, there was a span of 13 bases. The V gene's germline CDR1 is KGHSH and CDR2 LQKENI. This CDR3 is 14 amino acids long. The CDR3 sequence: CASFEGQGGNTIYF. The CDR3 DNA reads TGTGCCAGCTTCGAGGGACAAGGTGGAAACACCATATATTTT.

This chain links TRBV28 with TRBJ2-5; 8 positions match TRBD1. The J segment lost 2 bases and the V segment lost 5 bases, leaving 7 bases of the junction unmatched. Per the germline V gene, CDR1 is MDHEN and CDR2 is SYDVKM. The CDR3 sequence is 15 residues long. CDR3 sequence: CASSGGQELQETQYF. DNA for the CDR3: TGTGCCAGCAGTGGGGGACAGGAACTACAAGAGACCCAGTACTTC.

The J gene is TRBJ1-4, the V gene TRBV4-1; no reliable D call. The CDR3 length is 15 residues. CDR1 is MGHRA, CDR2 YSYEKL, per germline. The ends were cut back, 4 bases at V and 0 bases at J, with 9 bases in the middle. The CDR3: CASSRTATTNEKLFF. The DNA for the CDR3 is TGCGCCAGCAGCCGTACCGCTACAACTAATGAAAAACTGTTTTTT.

The CDR3: CAWSSARPPLHF. In DNA form, the CDR3 reads TGTGCCTGGAGTAGCGCCCGACCACCCCTCCACTTT. The chain recombines TRBV30 with TRBJ1-6; D unclear. This CDR3 contains 12 residues. Germline CDR1 and CDR2: GTSNPN and SVGIG (reference sequence). V was cut by 2 bases and J by 11 bases, with 10 bases left in between.

CDR3: CASSLGGTTEAFF. DNA of the CDR3: TGTGCCAGCAGTTTAGGGGGCACCACTGAAGCTTTCTTT. The chain recombines TRBV12-3 or TRBV12-4 with TRBJ1-1; possibly TRBD1 for D (5 bases). The CDR3 sequence is 13 residues long. The V end was cut by 1 base, the J end by 4 bases, with 7 bases between.